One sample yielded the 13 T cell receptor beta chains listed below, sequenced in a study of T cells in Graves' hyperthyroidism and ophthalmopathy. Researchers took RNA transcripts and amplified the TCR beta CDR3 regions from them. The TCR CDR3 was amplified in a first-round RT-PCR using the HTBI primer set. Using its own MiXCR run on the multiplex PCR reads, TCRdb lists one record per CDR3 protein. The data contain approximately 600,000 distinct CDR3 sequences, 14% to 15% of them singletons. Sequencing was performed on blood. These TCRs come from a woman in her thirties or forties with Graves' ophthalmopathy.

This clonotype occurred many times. This chain's CDR3 is CASSLWGRGSTEAFF. CDR3 bases: TGTGCCAGCAGCTTATGGGGGAGGGGATCCACTGAAGCTTTCTTT. This chain links TRBV7-2 with TRBJ1-1; weak D call: TRBD1 (5 bases). The CDR3 runs 15 residues. CDR1 is SGHTA and CDR2 is FQGNSA in the germline V gene. The V gene lost 2 bases and the J gene lost 4 bases, with 14 bases spanning the gap.

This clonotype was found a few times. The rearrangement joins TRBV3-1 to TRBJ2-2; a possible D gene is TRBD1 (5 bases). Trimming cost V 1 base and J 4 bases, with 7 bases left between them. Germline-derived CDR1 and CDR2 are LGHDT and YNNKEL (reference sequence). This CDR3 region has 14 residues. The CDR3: CASSQAGITGELFF. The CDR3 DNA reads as TGTGCCAGCAGCCAAGCAGGGATCACCGGGGAGCTGTTTTTT.

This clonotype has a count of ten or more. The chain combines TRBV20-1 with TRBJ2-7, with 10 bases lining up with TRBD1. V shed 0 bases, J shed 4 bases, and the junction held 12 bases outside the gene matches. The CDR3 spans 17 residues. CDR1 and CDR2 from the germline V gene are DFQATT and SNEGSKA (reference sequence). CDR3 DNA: TGCAGTGCTAGAGATTTCGGCCGACAGGGGGCCGAATACGAGCAGTACTTC. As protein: CSARDFGRQGAEYEQYF.

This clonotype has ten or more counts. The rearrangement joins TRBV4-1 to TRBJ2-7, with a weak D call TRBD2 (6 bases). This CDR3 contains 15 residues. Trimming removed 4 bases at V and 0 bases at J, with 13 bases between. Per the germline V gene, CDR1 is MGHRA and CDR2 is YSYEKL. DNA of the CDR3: TGCGCCAGCAGCCTTGGGACTTCTAGCTCCTACGAGCAGTACTTC. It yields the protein CASSLGTSSSYEQYF.

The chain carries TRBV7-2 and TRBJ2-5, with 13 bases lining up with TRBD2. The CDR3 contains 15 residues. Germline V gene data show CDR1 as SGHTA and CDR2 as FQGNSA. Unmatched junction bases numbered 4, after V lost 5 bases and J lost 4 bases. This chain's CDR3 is CASSKGLAGAETQYF. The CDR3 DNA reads TGTGCCAGCAGCAAAGGACTAGCGGGAGCAGAGACCCAGTACTTC.

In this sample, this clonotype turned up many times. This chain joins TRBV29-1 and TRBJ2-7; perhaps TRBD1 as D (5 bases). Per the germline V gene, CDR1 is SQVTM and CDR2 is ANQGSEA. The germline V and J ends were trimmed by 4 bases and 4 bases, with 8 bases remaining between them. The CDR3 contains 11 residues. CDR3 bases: TGCAGCGTTGGACAGTCATACGAGCAGTACTTC. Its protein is CSVGQSYEQYF.

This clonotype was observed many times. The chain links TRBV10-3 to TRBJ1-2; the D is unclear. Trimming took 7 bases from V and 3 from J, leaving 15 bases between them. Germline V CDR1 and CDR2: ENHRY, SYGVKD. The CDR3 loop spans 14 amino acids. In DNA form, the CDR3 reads TGTGCCATCACGATGGGTCCGCGAGACTATGGCTACACCTTC. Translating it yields CAITMGPRDYGYTF.

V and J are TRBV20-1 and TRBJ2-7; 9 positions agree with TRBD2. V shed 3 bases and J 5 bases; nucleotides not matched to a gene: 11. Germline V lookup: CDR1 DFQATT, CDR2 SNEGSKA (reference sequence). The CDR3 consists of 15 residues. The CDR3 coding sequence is TGCAGTGCTAGGTCCGGGACTAGCAACTTGGACGAGCAGTACTTC. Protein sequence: CSARSGTSNLDEQYF.

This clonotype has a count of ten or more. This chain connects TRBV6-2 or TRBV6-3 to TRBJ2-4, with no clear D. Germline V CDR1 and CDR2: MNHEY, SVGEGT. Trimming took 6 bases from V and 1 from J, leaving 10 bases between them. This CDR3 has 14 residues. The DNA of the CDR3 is TGTGCCAGCAGACCTAAGGCGGCCAAAAACATTCAGTACTTC. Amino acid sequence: CASRPKAAKNIQYF.

The CDR3 region has the DNA TGTGCCCTAGCTGAGGGGAATGGTCAGCCCCAGCATTTT. This gives the protein CALAEGNGQPQHF. J is TRBJ1-5 and V is TRBV7-2; a possible D gene is TRBD1 (5 bases). Germline V gene data show CDR1 as SGHTA and CDR2 as FQGNSA. V was trimmed by 11 bases and J by 6 bases, leaving 17 bases between them. The CDR3 covers 13 residues.

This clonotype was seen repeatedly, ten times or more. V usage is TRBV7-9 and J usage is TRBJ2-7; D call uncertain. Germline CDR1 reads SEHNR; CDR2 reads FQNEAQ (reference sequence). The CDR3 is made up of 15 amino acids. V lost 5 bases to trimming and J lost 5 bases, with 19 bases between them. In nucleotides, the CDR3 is TGTGCCAGCAGCACCGGTCTAGTCTCGACCGACGAGCAGTACTTC. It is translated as CASSTGLVSTDEQYF.

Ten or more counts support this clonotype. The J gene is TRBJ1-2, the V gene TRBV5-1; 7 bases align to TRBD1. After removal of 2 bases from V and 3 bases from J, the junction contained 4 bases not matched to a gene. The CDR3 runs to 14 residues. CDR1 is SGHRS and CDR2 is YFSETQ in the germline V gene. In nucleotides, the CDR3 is TGCGCCAGCAGCTTAGGGACAGACGACTATGGCTACACCTTC. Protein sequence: CASSLGTDDYGYTF. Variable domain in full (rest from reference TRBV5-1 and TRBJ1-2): KAGVTQTPRYLIKTRGQQVTLSCSPISGHRSVSWYQQTPGQGLQFLFEYFSETQRNKGNFPGRFSGRQFSNSRSEMNVSTLELGDSALYLCASSLGTDDYGYTFGSGTRLTVV.

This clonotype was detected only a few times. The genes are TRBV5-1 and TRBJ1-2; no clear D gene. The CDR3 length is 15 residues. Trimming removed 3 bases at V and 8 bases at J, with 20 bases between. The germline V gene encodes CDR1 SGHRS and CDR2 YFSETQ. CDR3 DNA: TGCGCCAGCAGCTCGAAGCTCGCAGGCCCGAGGGGCTACACCTTC. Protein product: CASSSKLAGPRGYTF. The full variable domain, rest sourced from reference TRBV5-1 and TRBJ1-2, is KAGVTQTPRYLIKTRGQQVTLSCSPISGHRSVSWYQQTPGQGLQFLFEYFSETQRNKGNFPGRFSGRQFSNSRSEMNVSTLELGDSALYLCASSSKLAGPRGYTFGSGTRLTVV.